This passage covers 28 T cell receptor beta chains from one sample sequenced in a study of blood T cell repertoires in COVID-19. Some clones are missing from TCRdb's copy, which holds only in-frame ones; the method was immunoSEQ multiplex PCR. The profile shows over 200,000 clones, around nine tenths of them singletons. The sequencing sample was made of PBMCs or T cells enriched from blood (not recorded which). All receptors come from a woman in her twenties or thirties who had been exposed to COVID-19.

V gene TRBV19 combines with J gene TRBJ2-7, with a weak D call TRBD2 (5 bases). Germline V gene sequence: CDR1 LNHDA, CDR2 SQIVND (reference sequence). This CDR3 is 14 amino acids long. Trimming took off 6 bases at V and 7 bases at J, with 19 bases between the two ends. The CDR3: CASSIQRNSGEQYF. Here the CDR3 DNA reads TGTGCCAGTAGCATACAGCGGAACTCGGGTGAGCAGTACTTC.

V usage is TRBV11-2 and J usage is TRBJ2-7; D not resolved. The V gene lost 1 base and the J gene lost 6 bases, with 10 bases spanning the gap. CDR3 size: 13 residues. Germline values: CDR1 SGHAT, CDR2 FQNNGV. CDR3 amino acids: CASSLGSVGEQYF. In DNA, the CDR3 is TGTGCCAGCAGCTTAGGATCCGTCGGCGAGCAGTACTTC.

The chain uses TRBV28 and TRBJ1-5, with unresolved D. V dropped 1 base and J dropped 7 bases, with 11 bases sitting between them. Germline loops: CDR1 MDHEN, CDR2 SYDVKM. CDR3 size: 14 residues. The CDR3 sequence: CASSLSGYRQPQHF. CDR3 nucleotides: TGTGCCAGCAGTTTATCAGGTTATAGGCAGCCCCAGCATTTT.

The chain recombines TRBV6-5 with TRBJ1-6; the match to TRBD1 covers 8 bases. The CDR3 runs to 15 residues. The germline gives CDR1 MNHEY, CDR2 SVGAGI. The V and J ends lost 6 bases and 10 bases, in that order; junction bases with no gene match: 11. CDR3: CASSLLDRGRSPLHF. The DNA of the CDR3 is TGTGCCAGCAGCCTCCTTGACAGGGGTAGATCACCCCTCCACTTT.

As regards this clone: The same CDR3 is also encoded by other DNA sequences in this sample. The gene calls are TRBV5-4 and TRBJ2-7; TRBD1 matches 7 bases. Germline loops: CDR1 SGHNT, CDR2 YYREEE (reference sequence). The V gene end was trimmed by 4 bases and the J gene end by 0 bases; junction bases not matched to a gene: 4. The CDR3 spans 14 residues. The CDR3 here is CASSRRQGSYEQYF. In DNA, the CDR3 is TGTGCCAGCAGCCGGCGACAGGGCTCCTACGAGCAGTACTTC.

V usage is TRBV28 and J usage is TRBJ2-7, with 8 positions matching TRBD2. Germline trimming cut 2 bases from V and 3 bases from J; bases unmatched to any gene: 3. This CDR3 is 14 amino acids long. Looked up from germline, CDR1 is MDHEN and CDR2 is SYDVKM. CDR3 protein: CASSLAGGIYEQYF. As DNA, the CDR3 is TGTGCCAGCAGTTTAGCGGGAGGCATCTACGAGCAGTACTTC.

The chain combines TRBV19 with TRBJ2-2; D not certain. This CDR3 comprises 13 residues. V was pared by 8 bases and J by 5 bases, with 12 bases between. Germline CDR1 and CDR2: LNHDA and SQIVND (reference sequence). CDR3: CASRSIGTGELFF. Written as DNA, the CDR3 is TGTGCCAGTCGGAGTATCGGAACCGGGGAGCTGTTTTTT.

A single count supports this clone. The rearrangement uses TRBV5-1 and TRBJ1-1; D remains unclear. The V end lost 4 bases, the J end lost 3 bases, and 10 bases lay between the germline ends. Germline CDR1 reads SGHRS; CDR2 reads YFSETQ. The CDR3 covers 13 residues. The CDR3 sequence: CASSPWGDTEAFF. CDR3 nucleotide sequence: TGCGCCAGCAGCCCGTGGGGAGACACTGAAGCTTTCTTT.

The CDR3 is CARGTSGRTTGANVLTF. The CDR3 DNA follows: TGTGCCAGAGGGACTAGCGGGAGGACCACTGGGGCCAACGTCCTGACTTTC. This sequence joins TRBV2 and TRBJ2-6; 15 nucleotides align to TRBD2. CDR1 and CDR2 from the germline V gene are SNHLY and FYNNEI. This CDR3 has 17 amino acids. The trim removed 9 bases at V and 2 bases at J, leaving 5 bases unmatched.

This clone was observed a single time. V usage is TRBV28 and J usage is TRBJ2-7; TRBD2 agrees at 10 bases. After removal of 7 bases from V and 4 bases from J, the junction contained 10 bases not matched to a gene. The germline V gene has CDR1 MDHEN and CDR2 SYDVKM. The CDR3 runs to 15 residues. The CDR3 loop is CASTPPPSGRYEQYF. In DNA form, the CDR3 reads TGTGCCAGCACCCCCCCGCCTAGCGGGAGATACGAGCAGTACTTC.

The V call is TRBV15, the J call TRBJ2-7, with 10 bases that match TRBD2. The CDR3 length is 18 residues. Trimming removed 0 bases from V and 6 bases from J; junction bases left unmatched: 14. CDR1 and CDR2 from the germline V gene are LNHNV and YYDKDF (reference sequence). The CDR3: CATSREMIPRGLAPEQYF. The DNA for the CDR3 is TGTGCCACCAGCAGAGAGATGATCCCCAGGGGACTAGCGCCCGAGCAGTACTTC.

The gene calls are TRBV19 and TRBJ1-5; D gene ambiguous. CDR1 and CDR2 from the germline V gene are LNHDA and SQIVND (reference sequence). The CDR3 loop spans 14 amino acids. Trimming stripped 3 bases from V and 4 bases from J, with 10 bases between. As DNA, the CDR3 is TGTGCCAGTAGTATGGAACAGCTAAATCAGCCCCAGCATTTT. It yields the protein CASSMEQLNQPQHF.

This chain connects TRBV28 to TRBJ1-5, with TRBD1 matching over 9 bases. This CDR3 region has 16 residues. CDR1 and CDR2 (germline): MDHEN, SYDVKM. The trim removed 4 bases at V and 2 bases at J, leaving 6 bases unmatched. CDR3 nucleotides: TGTGCCAGCAGTTATACAGGGGGCGCGGGCAATCAGCCCCAGCATTTT. Its translation is CASSYTGGAGNQPQHF.

This sequence joins TRBV14 and TRBJ2-1, with 8 positions matching TRBD2. The CDR3 length is 15 residues. V shed 4 bases and J 4 bases; nucleotides not matched to a gene: 6. Germline V gene data show CDR1 as SGHDN and CDR2 as FVKESK. The CDR3 loop reads CASSRAGGLYNEQFF. For the CDR3, the DNA is TGTGCCAGCAGCCGCGCGGGGGGTTTATACAATGAGCAGTTCTTC.

The V call is TRBV10-1, the J call TRBJ1-1; TRBD1 might be the D (5 bases). CDR3 length equals 14 residues. V lost 4 bases and J lost 1, with 10 bases in between. The germline gives CDR1 WNHNN, CDR2 SYGVQD (reference sequence). The CDR3 loop reads CASSGAGPNTEAFF. For the CDR3, the DNA is TGCGCCAGCAGTGGGGCAGGGCCGAACACTGAAGCTTTCTTT.

The chain uses TRBV2 and TRBJ1-1; possible D gene TRBD1, 5 bases. Trimming stripped 8 bases from V and 1 base from J, with 11 bases between. There are 13 residues in the CDR3. Germline CDR1 SNHLY, CDR2 FYNNEI. For the CDR3, the DNA is TGTGCCAGCCTATGGACAAGGAACACTGAAGCTTTCTTT. Its protein product is CASLWTRNTEAFF.

V is TRBV28 and J is TRBJ2-5; D may be TRBD1 (6 bases). V gave up 2 bases and J gave up 3 bases, with 13 bases separating them. This CDR3 is 15 amino acids long. Germline loops: CDR1 MDHEN, CDR2 SYDVKM. The CDR3 region is CASSLGGAWEETQYF. DNA for the CDR3: TGTGCCAGCAGTTTAGGGGGCGCATGGGAAGAGACCCAGTACTTC. The complete variable domain, with remaining parts taken from reference TRBV28 and TRBJ2-5, reads DVKVTQSSRYLVKRTGEKVFLECVQDMDHENMFWYRQDPGLGLRLIYFSYDVKMKEKGDIPEGYSVSREKKERFSLILESASTNQTSMYLCASSLGGAWEETQYFGPGTRLLVL.

The rearrangement joins TRBV11-2 to TRBJ1-4; a weak D match, TRBD1 (5 bases). The CDR3 has 13 amino acids. Germline V gives CDR1 SGHAT, CDR2 FQNNGV. V was shortened by 7 bases and J by 4 bases, with 10 bases between the two germline ends. CDR3 loop: CASKRQGNEKLFF. CDR3 bases: TGTGCCAGCAAAAGGCAGGGTAATGAAAAACTGTTTTTT.

The V gene is TRBV7-9, the J gene TRBJ2-7; 7 positions agree with TRBD2. The length of the CDR3 is 18 residues. Per the germline V gene, CDR1 is SEHNR and CDR2 is FQNEAQ (reference sequence). The junction had 13 bases not matched to a gene; V was cut back by 0 bases and J by 2 bases. CDR3 sequence reads: CASSLALSRAGEPYEQYF. Written as DNA, the CDR3 is TGTGCCAGCAGCTTAGCGCTATCTAGGGCGGGAGAGCCCTACGAGCAGTACTTC. Filled out from reference TRBV7-9 and TRBJ2-7, the complete variable domain reads DTGVSQNPRHKITKRGQNVTFRCDPISEHNRLYWYRQTLGQGPEFLTYFQNEAQLEKSRLLSDRFSAERPKGSFSTLEIQRTEQGDSAMYLCASSLALSRAGEPYEQYFGPGTRLTVT.

The chain is built from TRBV9 and TRBJ2-2, with TRBD2 matching 8 bases. V lost 0 bases and J lost 0; bases outside the gene matches: 1. CDR3 size: 16 residues. Germline CDR1 is SGDLS and CDR2 is YYNGEE. CDR3 in amino acids: CASSVATSANTGELFF. DNA of the CDR3: TGTGCCAGCAGCGTAGCGACTAGCGCGAACACCGGGGAGCTGTTTTTT. The complete variable domain, with remaining parts taken from reference TRBV9 and TRBJ2-2, reads DSGVTQTPKHLITATGQRVTLRCSPRSGDLSVYWYQQSLDQGLQFLIQYYNGEERAKGNILERFSAQQFPDLHSELNLSSLELGDSALYFCASSVATSANTGELFFGEGSRLTVL.

The V gene is TRBV12-5, the J gene TRBJ1-5; 8 nucleotides line up with TRBD1. CDR3 length: 15 residues. Germline CDR1 LGHNT, CDR2 FRNRAP. With 1 base clipped from V and 5 bases from J, the junction kept 4 bases outside the gene matches. The DNA of the CDR3 is TGTGCTAGTGGTTTGGCCCCAGGGGGCGATCAGCCCCAGCATTTT. Its protein product is CASGLAPGGDQPQHF.

The chain combines TRBV5-1 with TRBJ1-1; the match to TRBD1 covers 9 bases. CDR3 length: 16 amino acids. Germline CDR1 is SGHRS and CDR2 is YFSETQ. The V segment lost 3 bases and the J segment 2 bases; nucleotides outside the gene matches: 8. The CDR3 DNA is TGCGCCAGCAGCTCCATTCCGGGACAGGGAAACACTGAAGCTTTCTTT. Translated: CASSSIPGQGNTEAFF.

The chain links TRBV28 to TRBJ1-2; the D gene is possibly TRBD1 (5 bases). The CDR3 runs to 15 residues. The germline V gene has CDR1 MDHEN and CDR2 SYDVKM. Trimming removed 5 bases from V and 8 bases from J, with 21 bases in between. CDR3 coding DNA: TGTGCCAGCAGTGGCGCAGGGTTTGAGCAAGCCGGCTACACCTTC. This codes for CASSGAGFEQAGYTF.

The rearrangement links TRBV6-5 to TRBJ2-1, with TRBD1 matching 10 bases. CDR3 length: 14 residues. CDR1 is MNHEY and CDR2 is SVGAGI in the germline V gene. The ends lost 10 bases at V and 8 bases at J; junction bases unmatched: 11. The CDR3 DNA reads TGTGCCACCGCCGGGACAGGGGTCATGGATGAGCAGTTCTTC. Translated, it gives CATAGTGVMDEQFF.

This chain connects TRBV19 to TRBJ2-2; 8 positions match TRBD1. With V trimmed by 7 bases and J by 1 base, 5 bases remained unmatched. Germline V gives CDR1 LNHDA, CDR2 SQIVND (reference sequence). The CDR3 extends over 15 amino acids. This CDR3 reads CASTTGQENTGELFF. The DNA of the CDR3 is TGTGCCAGTACAACGGGACAGGAGAACACCGGGGAGCTGTTTTTT.

The chain couples TRBV5-1 to TRBJ2-3, with D perhaps matching TRBD2 (6 bases). V was shortened by 5 bases and J by 0 bases, with 13 bases between the two germline ends. The CDR3 sequence is 15 residues long. CDR1 and CDR2 from the germline V gene are SGHRS and YFSETQ. DNA for the CDR3: TGCGCCAGCAGGACAAGCGGGCCCAGCACAGATACGCAGTATTTT. The encoded protein is CASRTSGPSTDTQYF. Full variable domain (outside the CDR3, taken from reference TRBV5-1 and TRBJ2-3): KAGVTQTPRYLIKTRGQQVTLSCSPISGHRSVSWYQQTPGQGLQFLFEYFSETQRNKGNFPGRFSGRQFSNSRSEMNVSTLELGDSALYLCASRTSGPSTDTQYFGPGTRLTVL.

This chain links TRBV5-1 with TRBJ2-3; TRBD2 agrees at 8 bases. V lost 3 bases to trimming and J lost 6 bases; unmatched junction nucleotides: 6. Germline V gene lookup returns CDR1 SGHRS and CDR2 YFSETQ. CDR3 length: 14 amino acids. The CDR3 here is CASSYSGNGDTQYF. In nucleotides, the CDR3 is TGCGCCAGCAGCTATAGCGGGAACGGGGATACGCAGTATTTT.

The rearrangement joins TRBV18 to TRBJ2-6; TRBD2 might be the D (6 bases). V was clipped by 4 bases and J by 4 bases, with 11 bases between them. The CDR3 is made up of 15 amino acids. Per the germline V gene, CDR1 is KGHSH and CDR2 is LQKENI. The CDR3 coding sequence is TGTGCCAGCTCACTAGGACTACTCGGGGCCAACGTCCTGACTTTC. Translating gives CASSLGLLGANVLTF.